This record looks at one TCR beta chain sequence and its context. Produced via immunoSEQ multiplex PCR; TCRdb's table is partial and in-frame only. This sample has about 41,000 clones, with roughly 87% found just once. The CDR3 has 15 amino acids. Per germline, CDR1 SEHNR and CDR2 FQNEAQ (reference sequence). Trimming took off 0 bases at V and 7 bases at J, with 15 bases between the two ends. This sample was included in a study of T cell changes during pregnancy in multiple sclerosis. This sequence originates from a female donor with multiple sclerosis, enrolled in a pregnancy study. The rearrangement uses TRBV7-9 and TRBJ1-1; a possible D gene is TRBD1 (5 bases). Sequencing was performed on CD4+ T cells from peripheral blood mononuclear cells, taken in the first trimester of pregnancy. The CDR3 sequence is CASSLALRGVGEAFF. In DNA, the CDR3 is TGTGCCAGCAGCTTAGCGCTTCGGGGGGTAGGTGAAGCTTTCTTT.